The following is a T cell receptor beta chain sequence with its context. Its target is unknown. CDR3 length equals 16 residues. Germline V gene data show CDR1 as SGHTA and CDR2 as FQGNSA. V lost 4 bases to trimming and J lost 1 base; unmatched junction nucleotides: 5. The sample belongs to a study of OX40 agonist ivuxolimab in advanced cancers. Findings and limits, study-wide: What antigens the expanded peripheral T cells recognized was never established. On average, a greater number of expanded clones characterised CD8+ T cells relative to CD4+. In a subset of nonresponders, normalized T-cell clonal expansion was also low.

Data came from immunoSEQ multiplex PCR; TCRdb stores just in-frame clones and leaves some out. The repertoire holds roughly 68,000 clones, with around 93% as singletons. The starting material was CD4+ or CD8+ T cells sorted from blood, obtained in a trial of the OX40 agonist ivuxolimab. V gene TRBV7-2 combines with J gene TRBJ2-4, with 9 nucleotides matching TRBD1. The clonotype was recovered from an adult with an advanced solid tumor such as melanoma, head and neck, liver or kidney cancer. The CDR3 nucleotides are TGTGCCAGCAGCTACCGACAGGGGGGCGCCAAAAACATTCAGTACTTC. Translating it yields CASSYRQGGAKNIQYF.